Listed below are T cell receptor beta chains from one sample, sequenced in a study of neurological immune-mediated disorders. TCRdb reprocessed the 5' RACE reads with MiXCR, giving one entry per CDR3 protein. This table holds under 80,000 distinct CDR3 sequences, less than 15% found once. Specimen: PBMCs. The source of these receptors is a woman in her fifties or sixties in good health. Both conserved end residues are part of each CDR3. A D gene is named only where the DNA matches it firmly. Clone size is given for some rows only: seen once, a few or many times, or a class if the clone is expanded.

>TRBJ1-1|many|TRBV5-1|-
TGCGCCAGCAGCTCGGAGCGGGGGAACACTGAAGCTTTCTTT
CASSSERGNTEAFF
>TRBJ2-5|-|TRBV24-1|-
TGTGCCACCAATGACCCGGGACTGGCGGGAGAGACCCAGTACTTC
CATNDPGLAGETQYF
>TRBJ2-2|few|TRBV27|-
TGTGCCAGCAGTTACAGAGACCAGAACACCGGGGAGCTGTTTTTT
CASSYRDQNTGELFF
>TRBJ2-7|many|TRBV20-1|-
TGCAGTGCTACCGGGACCGCGGGGGAGCAGTACTTC
CSATGTAGEQYF
>TRBJ2-1|-|TRBV27|-
TGTGCCAGCAGTTTAGTTGGGTTCTCCTACAATGAGCAGTTCTTC
CASSLVGFSYNEQFF
>TRBJ2-3|many|TRBV5-1|-
TGCGCCAGCAGGCGGCAGGTCACAGATACGCAGTATTTT
CASRRQVTDTQYF
>TRBJ2-2|many|TRBV25-1|-
TGTGCCAGCAGTGACCCTCCCGGGGAGCTGTTTTTT
CASSDPPGELFF
>TRBJ1-2|many|TRBV20-1|-
TGCAGTGCTAGAGTTGCACACAACTATGGCTACACCTTC
CSARVAHNYGYTF
>TRBJ2-1|many|TRBV7-2|TRBD2
TGTGCCAGCAGCTTAGCGGGAGGGATTTGGGGCGATGAGCAGTTCTTC
CASSLAGGIWGDEQFF
>TRBJ1-3|many|TRBV28|-
TGTGCCAGCAGATCCGCCCTGGCCTACTCTGGAAACACCATATATTTT
CASRSALAYSGNTIYF
>TRBJ2-2|-|TRBV5-1|-
TGCGCCAGCAGCGGCGGATGGTGGGCAAGGAGAACCGGGGAGCTGTTTTTT
CASSGGWWARRTGELFF
>TRBJ1-5|many|TRBV20-1|-
TGCAGTGCTAGAGGACTGAATAGCAATCAGCCCCAGCATTTT
CSARGLNSNQPQHF
>TRBJ2-7|many|TRBV6-2/TRBV6-3|-
TGTGCCAGCAGTCAGTACGAGCAGTACTTC
CASSQYEQYF
>TRBJ1-4|few|TRBV3-1|-
TGTGCCAGCAACGGCAGGGGTAATGAAAAACTGTTTTTT
CASNGRGNEKLFF
>TRBJ2-1|many|TRBV27|-
TGTGCCAGCACCCCCATTGGGGTTTACAATGAGCAGTTCTTC
CASTPIGVYNEQFF
>TRBJ2-1|many|TRBV5-1|TRBD2
TGCGCCAGCACCTATCTAGCGGGAGGTCACAATGAGCAGTTCTTC
CASTYLAGGHNEQFF
>TRBJ1-2|many|TRBV3-1|-
TGTGCCAGCAGCCTGAGAACGGTGACCTATGGCTACACCTTC
CASSLRTVTYGYTF
>TRBJ2-2|many|TRBV15|TRBD1
TGTGCCACCAGCTGGACAGGGGGCGCCGACACCGGGGAGCTGTTTTTT
CATSWTGGADTGELFF